The TCR beta chain under discussion was sequenced for a study of control samples from healthy donors and cancer patients. Clones were sequenced by immunoSEQ multiplex PCR, and TCRdb holds only the in-frame ones, with some missing. The top ten clones hold roughly 43% of a sample with some 120,000 clones, more than 80% of them seen once. The CDR3 has 16 residues. V lost 4 bases to trimming and J lost 8 bases; unmatched junction nucleotides: 15. The germline V gene has CDR1 MNHEY and CDR2 SVGAGI. The TCR originated in a man in his fifties in good health. The V gene is TRBV6-5, the J gene TRBJ1-2; 8 bases line up with TRBD1. Sequenced input: blood. The CDR3 nucleotides read TGTGCCAGCAGTTCGACCGGGACAGGTGGCTTAGGCGGCTACACCTTC. Its translation is CASSSTGTGGLGGYTF.